The entry that follows covers one TCR beta chain sequence. The antigen remains undetermined. This CDR3 region has 12 residues. CDR1 is DFQATT and CDR2 is SNEGSKA in the germline V gene (reference sequence). With 3 bases removed from V and 4 bases from J, the gap between germline ends came to 7 bases. The sample is drawn from a study of post-analysis software for immune sequencing data. cDNA libraries for TCR beta contained unique molecular identifiers. Each CDR3 protein is one row after TCRdb ran MiXCR on the PCR reads. The sample lists roughly 400,000 distinct CDR3 sequences; roughly 40% were seen once. Study-wide results and caveats: When patients were compared with controls, a handful of TRBV segments were more frequent, TRBV5-6, TRBV5-1 and TRBV20-1 among them. Strong co-clustering by F measure linked samples that shared a preparation batch.

The material sequenced was blood. The chain recombines TRBV20-1 with TRBJ2-1, with D uncertain. The origin of this receptor is a girl aged 2 to 9 with multiple sclerosis. Written as DNA, the CDR3 is TGCAGTGCTAGTTCACTATACAATGAGCAGTTCTTC. This codes for CSASSLYNEQFF.